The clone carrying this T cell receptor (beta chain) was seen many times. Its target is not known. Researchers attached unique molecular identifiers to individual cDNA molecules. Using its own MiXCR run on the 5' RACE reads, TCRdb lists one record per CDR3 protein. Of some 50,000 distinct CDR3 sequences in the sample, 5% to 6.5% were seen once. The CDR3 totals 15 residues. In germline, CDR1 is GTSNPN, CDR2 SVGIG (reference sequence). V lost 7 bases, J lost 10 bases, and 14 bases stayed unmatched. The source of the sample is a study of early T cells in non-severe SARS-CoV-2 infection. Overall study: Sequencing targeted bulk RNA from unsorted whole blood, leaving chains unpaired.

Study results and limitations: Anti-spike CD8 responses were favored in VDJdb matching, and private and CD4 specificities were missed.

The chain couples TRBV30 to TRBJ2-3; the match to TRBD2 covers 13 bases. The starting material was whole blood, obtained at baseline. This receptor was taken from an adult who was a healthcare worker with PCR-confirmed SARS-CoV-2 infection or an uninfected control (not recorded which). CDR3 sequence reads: CAFSLPGLAGNPQYF. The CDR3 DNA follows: TGTGCCTTTTCCCTCCCGGGACTAGCGGGAAACCCGCAGTATTTT.